This T cell receptor (beta chain) was obtained from a study of T cell changes during pregnancy in multiple sclerosis. This table comes from immunoSEQ multiplex PCR, and its TCRdb copy is limited to in-frame clones, with some not included. This repertoire shows 70,000 to 95,000 clones, 90% to 95% found once; its top ten account for around 2.2%. This CDR3 is built from 15 residues. Trimming took 5 bases from V and 3 from J; bases not matched to a gene: 9. Germline assignment: CDR1 MGHDK and CDR2 SYGVNS. This TCR derives from a female donor with multiple sclerosis, enrolled in a pregnancy study. The chain uses TRBV25-1 and TRBJ2-7; 8 bases line up with TRBD1. This sample comprised peripheral blood, obtained in the third trimester of pregnancy. In nucleotides, the CDR3 is TGTGCCAGCAGTCTCAGGGGGCGTAGCGTCTACGAGCAGTACTTC. Protein product: CASSLRGRSVYEQYF.